The T cell receptor beta chain under discussion was sequenced for a study of human T cells and chemical hapten exposure. In the original processing: From 23,224 to 690,600 TCRs were found per sample, with a median of approximately 92,000. TCRdb recomputed calls from the RACE reads with MiXCR, one row per CDR3 protein. None of the V and J calls come from the authors' own analysis; TCRdb made them. This table has 85,000 to 100,000 distinct CDR3 sequences, around 12% appearing once. Time point reported: patch test 1, 2 weeks after DPC sensitization. Stated treatment: therapeutic diphenylcyclopropenone sensitization with weekly scalp DPC. Germline CDR1 and CDR2: MGHDK and SYGVNS. Deletions cut 3 bases from V and 4 bases from J, with 12 bases between. CDR3 length: 15 residues.

The chain combines TRBV25-1 with TRBJ2-2; D is perhaps TRBD1 or TRBD2 (6 bases each). The source of this sequence is a woman in her 40s with alopecia areata. Some clones in this sample may be carry-over from other donors' samples. This specimen was whole blood, taken in connection with sensitization to the hapten diphenylcyclopropenone (DPC). The CDR3 is CASSDPGAPTGELFF. CDR3 nucleotide sequence: TGTGCCAGCAGTGATCCGGGGGCCCCCACCGGGGAGCTGTTTTTT.